A selection of T cell receptor beta chains follows, all from one sample in a study of OX40 agonist ivuxolimab in advanced cancers. Assay: immunoSEQ multiplex PCR; the TCRdb copy retains only in-frame clones and omits some. The table has 65,000 to 90,000 clones, about 90% seen once; the top ten hold under 0.65%. The sequencing here drew on CD4+ or CD8+ T cells sorted from blood, taken in a trial of the OX40 agonist ivuxolimab. These receptors all stem from an adult with an advanced solid tumor such as melanoma, head and neck, liver or kidney cancer. The CDR3 runs from the conserved cysteine through the conserved F or W. The D gene is left open where the match is weak. Expanded clones get a size class; other rows say once, few or many, or leave the size out.

TGTGCCAGCAGCCTAAGCGCCTTTGAGCAGTACTTC CASSLSAFEQYF . TRBJ2-7 . TRBV11-3
TGTGCCAGCAGTTTAGCACAGGGCGTTGACAATGAGCAGTTCTTC CASSLAQGVDNEQFF . TRBJ2-1 . TRBV28
TGTGCCAGCAGCACTACCACAGATACGCAGTATTTT CASSTTTDTQYF . TRBJ2-3 . TRBV6-5
TGTGCCAGCAGTCCGATGACCGTACCGTCTGGAAACACCATATATTTT CASSPMTVPSGNTIYF . TRBJ1-3 . TRBV25-1
TGTGCCAGCATGTTTTTGGAGACCCAGTACTTC CASMFLETQYF . TRBJ2-5 . TRBV6-1
TGTGCCAGCAGGCCGACTAGCGGGCGGGAGACCCAGTACTTC CASRPTSGRETQYF . TRBJ2-5 TRBD2 TRBV11-2
TGTGCCAGCAGCTTGGCCTCACGAATCCTGAACACTGAAGCTTTCTTT CASSLASRILNTEAFF . TRBJ1-1 . TRBV5-8
TGCGCCAGCCGCCGGGATGGGGGTACAGATACGCAGTATTTT CASRRDGGTDTQYF . TRBJ2-3 . TRBV5-1
TGCGCCAGCAGCTCGGGACAGGTCACTGAAGCTTTCTTT CASSSGQVTEAFF few TRBJ1-1 TRBD1 TRBV5-1
TGTGCCAGTAGTAAGGACTACTCCTACGAGCAGTACTTC CASSKDYSYEQYF . TRBJ2-7 . TRBV19
TGTGCCAGCAGCTTAGCAGGACGTAAAGCCTACGAGCAGTACTTC CASSLAGRKAYEQYF . TRBJ2-7 . TRBV7-2
TGTGCCAGCACCAGGGCGGGTTACGCTAATGAGCAGTTCTTC CASTRAGYANEQFF . TRBJ2-1 . TRBV19